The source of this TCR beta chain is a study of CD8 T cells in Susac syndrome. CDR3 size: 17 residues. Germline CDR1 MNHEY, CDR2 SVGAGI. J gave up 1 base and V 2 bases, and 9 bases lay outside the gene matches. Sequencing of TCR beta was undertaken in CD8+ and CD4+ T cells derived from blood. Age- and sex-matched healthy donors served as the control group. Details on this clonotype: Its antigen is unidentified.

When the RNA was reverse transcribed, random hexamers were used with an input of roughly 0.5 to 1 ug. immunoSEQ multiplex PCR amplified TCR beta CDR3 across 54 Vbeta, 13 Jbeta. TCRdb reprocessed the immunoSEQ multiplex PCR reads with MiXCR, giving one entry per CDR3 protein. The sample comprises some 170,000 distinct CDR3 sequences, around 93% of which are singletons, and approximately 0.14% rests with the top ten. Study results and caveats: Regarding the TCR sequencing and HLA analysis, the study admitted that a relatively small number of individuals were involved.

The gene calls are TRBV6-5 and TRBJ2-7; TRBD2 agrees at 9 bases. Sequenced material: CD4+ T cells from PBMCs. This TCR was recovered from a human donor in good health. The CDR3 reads CASSYAIAGATSYEQYF. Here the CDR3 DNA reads TGTGCCAGCAGTTACGCTATAGCGGGGGCGACTTCCTACGAGCAGTACTTC.